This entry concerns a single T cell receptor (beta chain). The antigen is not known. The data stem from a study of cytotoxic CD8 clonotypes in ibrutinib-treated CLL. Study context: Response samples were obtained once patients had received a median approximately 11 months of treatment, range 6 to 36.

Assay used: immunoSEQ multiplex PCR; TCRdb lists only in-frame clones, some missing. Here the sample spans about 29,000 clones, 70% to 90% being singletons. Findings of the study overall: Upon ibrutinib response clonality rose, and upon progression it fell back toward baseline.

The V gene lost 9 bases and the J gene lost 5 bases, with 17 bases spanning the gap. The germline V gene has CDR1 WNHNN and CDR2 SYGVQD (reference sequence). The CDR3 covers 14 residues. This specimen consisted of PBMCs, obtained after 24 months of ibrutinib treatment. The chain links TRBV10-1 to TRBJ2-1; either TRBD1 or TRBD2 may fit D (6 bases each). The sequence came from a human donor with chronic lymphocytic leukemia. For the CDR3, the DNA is TGCGCCAGAGGAGGGGGGACTGGACACAATGAGCAGTTCTTC. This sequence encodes CARGGGTGHNEQFF.